Listed below are T cell receptor beta chains from one sample, sequenced in a study of blood T cell repertoires in COVID-19. Sequencing was performed with immunoSEQ multiplex PCR; in TCRdb, only in-frame clones are kept and a portion is missing. The sample consists of nearly 200,000 clones, just under 85% of them appearing once. Sequenced: peripheral blood. Source of these receptors: a man between 60 and 70 years old with COVID-19, enrolled during active disease. CDR3s include the opening cysteine and the closing phenylalanine or tryptophan. D genes are given only for firm matches. Only part of the rows carry a size: once, few, many, or a class if the clone is expanded.

clone size	CDR3 length	D gene	V gene	J gene	CDR3 protein	CDR3 DNA
-	15	-	TRBV6-5	TRBJ2-6	CASSYPSSGANVLTF	TGTGCCAGCAGTTACCCGAGCTCTGGGGCCAACGTCCTGACTTTC
-	14	-	TRBV5-6	TRBJ2-3	CASSLGARTDTQYF	TGTGCCAGCAGCTTAGGGGCCCGCACAGATACGCAGTATTTT
-	17	TRBD2	TRBV11-2	TRBJ2-3	CASSPLTSGSLTDTQYF	TGTGCCAGCAGCCCTTTAACTAGCGGGAGCCTGACAGATACGCAGTATTTT
-	13	TRBD1	TRBV20-1	TRBJ2-7	CSASFGTDYEQYF	TGCAGTGCTAGTTTCGGGACAGACTACGAGCAGTACTTC
-	15	-	TRBV5-4	TRBJ1-1	CASSPWTAKSTEAFF	TGTGCCAGCAGCCCATGGACAGCTAAATCCACTGAAGCTTTCTTT
once	12	-	TRBV16	TRBJ1-1	CASSLQNTEAFF	TGTGCCAGCAGCTTACAGAACACTGAAGCTTTCTTT
-	15	TRBD2	TRBV10-1	TRBJ2-2	CASSGLAGVAGELFF	TGCGCCAGCAGTGGGCTAGCGGGAGTGGCCGGGGAGCTGTTTTTT
-	16	-	TRBV6-1	TRBJ2-1	CASSGFREGRGNEQFF	TGTGCCAGCAGTGGATTTAGGGAAGGAAGGGGCAATGAGCAGTTCTTC
-	18	TRBD1	TRBV10-1	TRBJ1-2	CASSESWTGGVSNYGYTF	TGCGCCAGCAGTGAGTCATGGACAGGGGGGGTCTCTAACTATGGCTACACCTTC
-	15	TRBD2	TRBV9	TRBJ2-1	CASSVGSSGRNEQFF	TGTGCCAGCAGCGTAGGCTCTAGCGGGAGAAATGAGCAGTTCTTC
-	17	-	TRBV5-5	TRBJ2-3	CASSSETGSLVTDTQYF	TGTGCCAGCAGCTCCGAAACCGGGAGCCTCGTAACAGATACGCAGTATTTT
-	15	TRBD1	TRBV5-4	TRBJ1-6	CASSGQGAYNSPLHF	TGTGCCAGCAGCGGACAGGGGGCCTATAATTCACCCCTCCACTTT
-	14	TRBD1	TRBV5-1	TRBJ1-4	CASSPGTVNEKLFF	TGCGCCAGCAGCCCCGGGACAGTGAATGAAAAACTGTTTTTT
-	14	-	TRBV4-2	TRBJ1-6	CASSQDRENSPLHF	TGTGCCAGCAGCCAAGATCGGGAGAATTCACCCCTCCACTTT
-	15	-	TRBV5-1	TRBJ2-1	CASRLARDTYNEQFF	TGCGCCAGCCGTCTCGCCAGGGACACCTACAATGAGCAGTTCTTC
-	15	-	TRBV4-1	TRBJ2-7	CASSQENRIPYEQYF	TGCGCCAGCAGCCAAGAAAACAGGATCCCCTACGAGCAGTACTTC
-	15	TRBD2	TRBV5-1	TRBJ2-1	CASSFSGREKGEQFF	TGCGCCAGCAGCTTTAGCGGGAGGGAGAAGGGGGAGCAGTTCTTC
-	16	TRBD2	TRBV10-1	TRBJ2-2	CASSDRAGDDTGELFF	TGCGCCAGCAGTGACCGAGCGGGAGATGACACCGGGGAGCTGTTTTTT
-	16	TRBD1	TRBV25-1	TRBJ1-6	CASSDPRTGGSSPLHF	TGTGCCAGCAGTGACCCCCGGACAGGGGGCAGTTCACCCCTCCACTTT
-	14	-	TRBV18	TRBJ1-1	CASSPAGLDTEAFF	TGTGCCAGCTCACCAGCGGGATTGGACACTGAAGCTTTCTTT
-	13	-	TRBV6-4	TRBJ1-5	CASNDGPNQPQHF	TGTGCCAGCAATGACGGGCCAAATCAGCCCCAGCATTTT
-	15	TRBD1	TRBV5-1	TRBJ2-1	CASSLEGRGFNEQFF	TGCGCCAGCAGCTTGGAGGGCAGGGGGTTCAATGAGCAGTTCTTC
-	14	-	TRBV12-5	TRBJ2-1	CASGLGPMGYEQFF	TGTGCTAGTGGTTTGGGCCCGATGGGCTATGAGCAGTTCTTC
-	14	TRBD1	TRBV7-9	TRBJ1-1	CASSQGQLNTEAFF	TGTGCCAGCAGTCAGGGACAGTTGAACACTGAAGCTTTCTTT
-	16	-	TRBV6-6	TRBJ2-5	CASSYSWGMGGETQYF	TGTGCCAGCAGTTACTCGTGGGGCATGGGAGGAGAGACCCAGTACTTC
-	15	TRBD1	TRBV27	TRBJ1-4	CASSLDRGRGEKLFF	TGTGCCAGCAGTTTAGACAGGGGCAGGGGGGAAAAACTGTTTTTT
few	18	TRBD2	TRBV28	TRBJ2-5	CASSSSPGLGTSLETQYF	TGTGCCAGCAGTTCCAGTCCGGGACTAGGTACTTCCTTAGAGACCCAGTACTTC
-	15	-	TRBV19	TRBJ1-5	CASHPRARVGQPQHF	TGTGCCAGTCATCCTCGGGCCAGGGTTGGTCAGCCCCAGCATTTT
-	15	TRBD1	TRBV30	TRBJ1-1	CACQGANRLNTEAFF	TGTGCGTGTCAGGGGGCGAATAGATTAAACACTGAAGCTTTCTTT
few	14	-	TRBV9	TRBJ1-1	CASSVESLNTEAFF	TGTGCCAGCAGCGTAGAAAGCCTGAACACTGAAGCTTTCTTT
-	14	TRBD1	TRBV5-1	TRBJ1-2	CASTLDRASYGYTF	TGCGCCAGCACCCTCGACAGGGCGAGCTATGGCTACACCTTC
-	15	TRBD1	TRBV29-1	TRBJ1-6	CSVKVGQGGGSPLHF	TGCAGCGTTAAGGTGGGACAGGGCGGAGGGTCACCCCTCCACTTT
once	14	-	TRBV15	TRBJ1-4	CATSREGGGEKLFF	TGTGCCACCAGCAGAGAAGGAGGAGGAGAAAAACTGTTTTTT
-	13	-	TRBV3-1/TRBV3-2	TRBJ2-7	CASSPGFPYEQYF	TGTGCCAGCAGCCCGGGGTTCCCCTACGAGCAGTACTTC
many	16	TRBD2	TRBV7-9	TRBJ2-1	CASSLGLAGPYNEQFF	TGTGCCAGCAGCTTAGGGCTAGCGGGACCCTACAATGAGCAGTTCTTC
-	16	-	TRBV5-1	TRBJ2-7	CASSLSLTDLLYEQYF	TGCGCCAGCAGCTTGAGCTTAACCGATTTACTCTACGAGCAGTACTTC
once	14	-	TRBV4-1	TRBJ1-5	CASSHPLPNQPQHF	TGCGCCAGCAGCCATCCTCTTCCCAATCAGCCCCAGCATTTT
-	15	TRBD1	TRBV19	TRBJ1-6	CASSTDRATPSPLHF	TGTGCCAGTAGTACGGACAGGGCGACGCCTTCACCCCTCCACTTT
-	13	-	TRBV5-8	TRBJ1-2	CASILQGSYGYTF	TGTGCCAGCATCCTCCAGGGGAGCTATGGCTACACCTTC
-	16	TRBD1	TRBV5-1	TRBJ1-2	CASSPSQGQGSYGYTF	TGCGCCAGCAGCCCGTCCCAGGGACAGGGGTCCTATGGCTACACCTTC
-	10	-	TRBV20-1	TRBJ2-4	CSATENIQYF	TGCAGTGCAACAGAAAACATTCAGTACTTC
-	15	-	TRBV27	TRBJ1-2	CASGTTGQPNYGYTF	TGTGCCAGCGGTACGACCGGACAGCCTAACTATGGCTACACCTTC
-	13	-	TRBV7-3	TRBJ1-1	CASSFTKETEAFF	TGTGCCAGCAGCTTCACGAAGGAGACTGAAGCTTTCTTT
-	14	-	TRBV11-2	TRBJ2-7	CASSLVASSYEQYF	TGTGCCAGCAGCTTAGTGGCCAGCTCCTACGAGCAGTACTTC
-	13	-	TRBV6-5	TRBJ1-1	CASHPVVNTEAFF	TGTGCCAGCCATCCAGTTGTAAACACTGAAGCTTTCTTT
once	15	-	TRBV5-1	TRBJ2-1	CASSLGLRGNNEQFF	TGCGCCAGCAGCTTGGGTCTGAGGGGGAACAATGAGCAGTTCTTC
-	12	-	TRBV10-3	TRBJ1-1	CAISEGDTEAFF	TGTGCCATCAGTGAGGGAGACACTGAAGCTTTCTTT
-	16	-	TRBV3-1/TRBV3-2	TRBJ1-2	CASSQGGAALNYGYTF	TGTGCCAGCAGCCAAGGGGGCGCGGCGTTAAACTATGGCTACACCTTC
-	16	-	TRBV3-1/TRBV3-2	TRBJ1-6	CASSQGLGGINSPLHF	TGTGCCAGCAGCCAAGGTCTGGGGGGGATTAATTCACCCCTCCACTTT
-	15	TRBD1	TRBV3-1/TRBV3-2	TRBJ1-4	CASSRTGVANEKLFF	TGTGCCAGCAGCCGGACAGGGGTAGCTAATGAAAAACTGTTTTTT
-	13	TRBD1	TRBV2	TRBJ2-7	CASRRQGFYEQYF	TGTGCCAGCAGAAGACAGGGCTTCTACGAGCAGTACTTC
-	14	-	TRBV19	TRBJ1-1	CASSIRGGNTEAFF	TGTGCCAGTAGTATACGAGGGGGAAACACTGAAGCTTTCTTT
-	16	-	TRBV14	TRBJ1-2	CASSLGGGRGVYGYTF	TGTGCCAGCAGCCTTGGGGGGGGCAGGGGCGTCTATGGCTACACCTTC
-	15	TRBD1	TRBV6-5	TRBJ1-5	CASSFGTGNNQPQHF	TGTGCCAGCAGCTTCGGGACAGGGAACAATCAGCCCCAGCATTTT
-	16	-	TRBV7-9	TRBJ2-7	CASSLSGVGFNYEQYF	TGTGCCAGCAGCTTATCAGGGGTTGGGTTCAACTACGAGCAGTACTTC